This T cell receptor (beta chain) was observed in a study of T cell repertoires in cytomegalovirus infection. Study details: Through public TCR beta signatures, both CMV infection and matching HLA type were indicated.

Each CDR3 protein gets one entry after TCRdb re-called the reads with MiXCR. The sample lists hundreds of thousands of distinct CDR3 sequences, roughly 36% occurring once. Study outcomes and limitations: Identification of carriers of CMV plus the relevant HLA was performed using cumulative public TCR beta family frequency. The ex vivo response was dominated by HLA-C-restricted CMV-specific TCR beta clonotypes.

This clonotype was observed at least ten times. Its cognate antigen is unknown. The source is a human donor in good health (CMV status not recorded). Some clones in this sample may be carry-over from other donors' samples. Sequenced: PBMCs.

Here the CDR3 DNA reads TGTGCCAGCAGTCCGGGACGGAACTCTGGGGCCAACGTCCTGACTTTC. Encoded protein: CASSPGRNSGANVLTF. The chain uses TRBV6-6 and TRBJ2-6; tentatively, D is TRBD1 or TRBD2 (5 bases each). Germline V CDR1 and CDR2: MNHNY, SVGAGI (reference sequence). Trimming removed 5 bases at V and 0 bases at J, with 11 bases between. The CDR3 has 16 residues.